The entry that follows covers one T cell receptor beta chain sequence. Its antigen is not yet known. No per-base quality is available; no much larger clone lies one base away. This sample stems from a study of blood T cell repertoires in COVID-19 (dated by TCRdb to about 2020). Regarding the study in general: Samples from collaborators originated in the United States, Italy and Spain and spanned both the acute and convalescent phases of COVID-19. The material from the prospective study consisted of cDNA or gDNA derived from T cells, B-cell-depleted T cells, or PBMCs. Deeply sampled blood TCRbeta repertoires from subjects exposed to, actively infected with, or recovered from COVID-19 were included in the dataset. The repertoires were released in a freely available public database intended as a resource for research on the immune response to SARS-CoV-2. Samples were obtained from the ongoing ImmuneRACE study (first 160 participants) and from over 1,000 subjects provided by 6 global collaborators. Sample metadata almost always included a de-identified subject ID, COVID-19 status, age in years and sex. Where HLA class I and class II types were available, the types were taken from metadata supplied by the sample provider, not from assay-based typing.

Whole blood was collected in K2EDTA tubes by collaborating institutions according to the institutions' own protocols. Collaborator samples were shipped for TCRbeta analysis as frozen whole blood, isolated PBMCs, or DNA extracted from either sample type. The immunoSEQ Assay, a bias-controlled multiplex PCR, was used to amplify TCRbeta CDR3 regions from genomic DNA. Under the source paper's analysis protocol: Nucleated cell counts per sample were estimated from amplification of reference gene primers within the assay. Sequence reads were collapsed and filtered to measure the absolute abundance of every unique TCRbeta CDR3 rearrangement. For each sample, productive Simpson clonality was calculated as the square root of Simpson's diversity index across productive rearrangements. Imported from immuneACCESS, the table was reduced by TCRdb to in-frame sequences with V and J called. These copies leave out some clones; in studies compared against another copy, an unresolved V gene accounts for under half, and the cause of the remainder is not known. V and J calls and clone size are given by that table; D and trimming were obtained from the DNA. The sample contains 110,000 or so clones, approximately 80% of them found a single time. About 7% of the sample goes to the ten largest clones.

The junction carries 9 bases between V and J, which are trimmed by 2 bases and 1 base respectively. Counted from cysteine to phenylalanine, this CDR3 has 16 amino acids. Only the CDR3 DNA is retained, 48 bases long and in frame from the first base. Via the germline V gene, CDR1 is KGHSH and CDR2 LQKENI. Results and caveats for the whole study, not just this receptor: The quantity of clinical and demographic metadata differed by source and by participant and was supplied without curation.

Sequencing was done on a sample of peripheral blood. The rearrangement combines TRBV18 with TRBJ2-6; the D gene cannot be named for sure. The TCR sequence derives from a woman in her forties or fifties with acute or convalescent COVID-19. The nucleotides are TGTGCCAGCTCACCATACGAACTTTCTGGGGCCAACGTCCTGACTTTC. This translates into CASSPYELSGANVLTF.